The 8 T cell receptor beta chains below come from one sample, sequenced in a study of blood T cell repertoires in COVID-19. Assay: immunoSEQ multiplex PCR; the TCRdb copy retains only in-frame clones and omits some. In the table there are about 160,000 clones, 79% of which are singletons. Sequences were obtained from peripheral blood. The receptor set was obtained from a woman aged 60 to 75 with COVID-19, enrolled during active disease.

This chain links TRBV12-5 with TRBJ2-3; TRBD1 aligns across 10 bases. CDR1 and CDR2 from the germline V gene are LGHNT and FRNRAP. The CDR3 is made up of 15 amino acids. V shed 6 bases and J 2 bases; nucleotides not matched to a gene: 5. CDR3 DNA sequence: TGTGCTAGTGGCCCTGGACAGGGGGTCACAGATACGCAGTATTTT. Translated: CASGPGQGVTDTQYF.

This chain uses TRBV19 with TRBJ2-2, with D possibly matching TRBD1 (5 bases). The V and J ends lost 5 bases and 5 bases respectively, with 12 bases between them. The germline V gene has CDR1 LNHDA and CDR2 SQIVND (reference sequence). The CDR3 is made up of 14 amino acids. The chain's CDR3 is CASSSQGGTGELFF. As DNA, the CDR3 is TGTGCCAGTAGTTCCCAGGGTGGGACCGGGGAGCTGTTTTTT.

V and J are TRBV5-4 and TRBJ2-6; 10 bases match TRBD1. Germline V gene lookup returns CDR1 SGHNT and CDR2 YYREEE (reference sequence). The ends lost 3 bases at V and 3 bases at J; junction bases unmatched: 6. The CDR3 is 17 amino acids. Here the CDR3 reads CASSSGQGVSGANVLTF. CDR3 coding DNA: TGTGCCAGCAGCTCCGGACAGGGGGTCAGTGGGGCCAACGTCCTGACTTTC.

The rearrangement links TRBV7-9 to TRBJ1-4, with 10 bases aligning to TRBD1. The junction had 5 bases not matched to a gene; V was cut back by 3 bases and J by 13 bases. The CDR3 runs 13 residues. Germline lookup yields CDR1 SEHNR and CDR2 FQNEAQ (reference sequence). The CDR3 spells CASSLERTGGLFF. CDR3 DNA: TGTGCCAGCAGCTTGGAGAGGACAGGGGGACTGTTTTTT. Combining the CDR3 with reference TRBV7-9 and TRBJ1-4 gives the whole variable domain DTGVSQNPRHKITKRGQNVTFRCDPISEHNRLYWYRQTLGQGPEFLTYFQNEAQLEKSRLLSDRFSAERPKGSFSTLEIQRTEQGDSAMYLCASSLERTGGLFFGSGTQLSVL.

This chain uses TRBV5-5 with TRBJ1-4; D gene uncertain. The CDR3 covers 16 residues. Germline values: CDR1 SGHKS, CDR2 YYEKEE (reference sequence). V was pared by 2 bases and J by 8 bases, with 19 bases between. The CDR3 protein is CASSLSSSGAYEKLFF. The CDR3 nucleotides are TGTGCCAGCAGCTTATCGTCTTCGGGTGCTTACGAAAAACTGTTTTTT.

The chain employs TRBV7-2 and TRBJ1-5; the match to TRBD1 covers 7 bases. The junction had 12 bases not matched to a gene; V was cut back by 5 bases and J by 5 bases. This CDR3 has 16 amino acids. Germline V gene sequence: CDR1 SGHTA, CDR2 FQGNSA. The CDR3 bases are TGTGCCAGCAGCCCGCTAGACAGGGACCCTTATCAGCCCCAGCATTTT. This gives the protein CASSPLDRDPYQPQHF. Supplemented by reference TRBV7-2 and TRBJ1-5, the full variable domain reads GAGVSQSPSNKVTEKGKDVELRCDPISGHTALYWYRQSLGQGLEFLIYFQGNSAPDKSGLPSDRFSAERTGGSVSTLTIQRTQQEDSAVYLCASSPLDRDPYQPQHFGDGTRLSIL.

V is TRBV11-3 and J is TRBJ2-1, with 10 bases that match TRBD2. Trimming removed 6 bases from V and 7 bases from J; junction bases left unmatched: 9. Germline CDR1 reads SGHNT; CDR2 reads YENEEA. The CDR3 length is 15 residues. CDR3 nucleotides: TGTGCCAGCAGTCCCTCTAGCGGGAGTGGTAATGAGCAGTTCTTC. This gives the protein CASSPSSGSGNEQFF.

The chain joins TRBV15 to TRBJ2-1; TRBD2 agrees at 7 bases. This CDR3 is built from 17 residues. V shed 4 bases and J 6 bases; nucleotides not matched to a gene: 15. CDR1 and CDR2 (germline): LNHNV, YYDKDF (reference sequence). This chain's CDR3 is CATSKGRPSGALNEQFF. The CDR3 bases are TGTGCCACCAGCAAGGGCAGACCTAGCGGCGCCCTCAATGAGCAGTTCTTC. Together with reference TRBV15 and TRBJ2-1, the CDR3 gives the full variable domain: DAMVIQNPRYQVTQFGKPVTLSCSQTLNHNVMYWYQQKSSQAPKLLFHYYDKDFNNEADTPDNFQSRRPNTSFCFLDIRSPGLGDTAMYLCATSKGRPSGALNEQFFGPGTRLTVL.